These 9 T cell receptor beta chains were all obtained from the same sample, sequenced in a study of blood T cells in healthy people across ages. A second PCR, run for about 7 to 11 cycles, used a sample-barcoded 5' primer plus a J-beta primer mix. TCRdb redid the calling of the 5' RACE reads with MiXCR, one entry per CDR3 protein. This table has 1,300,000 or so distinct CDR3 sequences, 59% appearing once. Sequencing was done on a sample of blood. Receptor source: a man between 18 and 29 years old in good health.

The V gene is TRBV20-1, the J gene TRBJ2-1; 7 nucleotides agree with TRBD2. Trimming at V came to 0 bases and at J to 10 bases, leaving 3 bases not matched to a gene. The CDR3 totals 12 residues. In germline, CDR1 is DFQATT, CDR2 SNEGSKA (reference sequence). CDR3 protein: CSAREMGGEQFF. The DNA for the CDR3 is TGCAGTGCTAGAGAGATGGGAGGGGAGCAGTTCTTC.

This clonotype has a handful of counts. This chain connects TRBV20-1 to TRBJ2-3, with D possibly being TRBD2 (6 bases). This CDR3 spans 14 amino acids. Per the germline V gene, CDR1 is DFQATT and CDR2 is SNEGSKA (reference sequence). Trimming cost V 3 bases and J 2 bases, with 12 bases left between them. DNA for the CDR3: TGCAGTGCTAGTCTGGCTAGCGCCACAGATACGCAGTATTTT. Translation: CSASLASATDTQYF.

V and J are TRBV27 and TRBJ2-6; D is possibly TRBD1 or TRBD2 (5 bases each). Trimming pared 4 bases from V and 0 bases from J, leaving 13 bases between. The CDR3 loop spans 17 amino acids. CDR1 MNHEY and CDR2 SMNVEV come from the germline V gene (reference sequence). CDR3 sequence reads: CASSSPWGSSGANVLTF. The CDR3 DNA sequence: TGTGCCAGCAGTTCCCCGTGGGGGAGCTCTGGGGCCAACGTCCTGACTTTC.

The V and J genes are TRBV5-4 and TRBJ2-5, with 7 positions matching TRBD1. The germline gives CDR1 SGHNT, CDR2 YYREEE (reference sequence). The J segment lost 5 bases and the V segment lost 0 bases, leaving 4 bases of the junction unmatched. This CDR3 is 14 amino acids long. Here the CDR3 reads CASSLDRGTETQYF. Here the CDR3 DNA reads TGTGCCAGCAGCTTGGACAGGGGAACGGAGACCCAGTACTTC.

There are a few counts of this clonotype. This sequence joins TRBV7-2 and TRBJ2-1; 9 bases fit TRBD2. The CDR3 has 16 amino acids. Germline values: CDR1 SGHTA, CDR2 FQGNSA. V lost 5 bases to trimming and J lost 9 bases; unmatched junction nucleotides: 14. CDR3 residues: CASSPEQRGVTPEQFF. In DNA form, the CDR3 reads TGTGCCAGCAGCCCCGAACAGCGGGGGGTTACTCCTGAGCAGTTCTTC.

The genes are TRBV4-1 and TRBJ1-2; perhaps TRBD1 as D (5 bases). Trimming stripped 10 bases from V and 3 bases from J, with 15 bases between. Germline lookup yields CDR1 MGHRA and CDR2 YSYEKL. The CDR3 runs 13 residues. CDR3 sequence reads: CATQGGEYYGYTF. The CDR3 DNA reads as TGCGCCACCCAGGGTGGGGAGTACTATGGCTACACCTTC.

This clonotype was found once. The J gene is TRBJ2-5, the V gene TRBV20-1; 7 bases are a match to TRBD2. The CDR3 totals 14 residues. V was pared by 0 bases and J by 1 base, with 2 bases of the junction left unmatched. Germline values: CDR1 DFQATT, CDR2 SNEGSKA (reference sequence). The chain's CDR3 is CSARDGTIQETQYF. The CDR3 DNA reads TGCAGTGCTAGAGATGGGACTATCCAAGAGACCCAGTACTTC.

The chain couples TRBV20-1 to TRBJ2-2; D is perhaps TRBD2 (7 bases). V was trimmed by 0 bases and J by 6 bases, leaving 11 bases between them. Germline V gene data show CDR1 as DFQATT and CDR2 as SNEGSKA (reference sequence). The CDR3 consists of 14 residues. CDR3: CSARDLGGAGELFF. The CDR3, as DNA: TGCAGTGCTAGAGATCTAGGGGGGGCCGGGGAGCTGTTTTTT.

This clonotype is a singleton in its sample. The chain recombines TRBV4-3 with TRBJ2-1; tentatively, D is TRBD2 (6 bases). Germline CDR1 LGHNA, CDR2 YSLEER. This CDR3 comprises 14 residues. Trimming stripped 0 bases from V and 9 bases from J, with 12 bases between. CDR3: CASSQDRWRGEQFF. The CDR3 DNA follows: TGCGCCAGCAGCCAAGATCGGTGGCGGGGTGAGCAGTTCTTC.